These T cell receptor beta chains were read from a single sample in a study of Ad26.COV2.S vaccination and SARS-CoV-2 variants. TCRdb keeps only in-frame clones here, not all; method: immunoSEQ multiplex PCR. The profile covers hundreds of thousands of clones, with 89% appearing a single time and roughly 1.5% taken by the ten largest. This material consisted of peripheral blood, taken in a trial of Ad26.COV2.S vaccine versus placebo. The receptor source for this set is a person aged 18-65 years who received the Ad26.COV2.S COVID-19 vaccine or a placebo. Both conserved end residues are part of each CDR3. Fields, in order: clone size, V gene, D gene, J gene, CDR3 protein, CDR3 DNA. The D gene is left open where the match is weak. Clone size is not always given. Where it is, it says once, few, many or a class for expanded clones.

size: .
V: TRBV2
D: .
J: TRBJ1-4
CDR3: CASNRGRSEKLFF
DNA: TGTGCCAGCAATAGAGGGAGGAGTGAAAAACTGTTTTTT

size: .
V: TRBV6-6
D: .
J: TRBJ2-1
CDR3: CASSYSTGRGPFF
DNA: TGTGCCAGCAGTTACTCTACTGGGCGGGGGCCGTTCTTC

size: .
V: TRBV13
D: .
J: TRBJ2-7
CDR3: CASSQRLGYEQYF
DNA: TGTGCCAGCAGCCAGAGACTCGGATACGAGCAGTACTTC

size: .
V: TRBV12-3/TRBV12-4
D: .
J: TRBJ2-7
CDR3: CASSLVSQDRYF
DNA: TGTGCCAGCAGTTTAGTTTCCCAGGACCGGTACTTC

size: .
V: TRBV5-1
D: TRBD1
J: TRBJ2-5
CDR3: CASSLSTGSQTQYF
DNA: TGCGCCAGCAGCTTGTCGACAGGGTCCCAGACCCAGTACTTC

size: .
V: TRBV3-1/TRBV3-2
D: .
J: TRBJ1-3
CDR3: CASSPASGNTIYF
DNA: TGTGCCAGCAGCCCAGCGTCTGGAAACACCATATATTTT

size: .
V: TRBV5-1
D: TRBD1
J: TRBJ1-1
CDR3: CASSLSDREGEDAEAFF
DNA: TGCGCCAGCAGTTTGTCAGACAGGGAAGGGGAAGACGCTGAAGCTTTCTTT

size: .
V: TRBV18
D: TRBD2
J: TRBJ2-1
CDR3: CASSPQFLTSGVQGQFF
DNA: TGTGCCAGCTCACCTCAGTTTTTAACTAGCGGGGTTCAGGGGCAGTTCTTC

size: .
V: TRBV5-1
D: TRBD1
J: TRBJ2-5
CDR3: CASSLGMGQGLETQYF
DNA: TGCGCCAGCAGCTTGGGTATGGGACAGGGTTTGGAGACCCAGTACTTC

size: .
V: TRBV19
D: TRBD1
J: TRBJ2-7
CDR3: CASSTRTGEVNEQYF
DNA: TGTGCCAGTAGTACTAGGACAGGGGAGGTAAACGAGCAGTACTTC

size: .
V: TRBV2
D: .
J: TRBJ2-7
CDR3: CASIPREAYEQYF
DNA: TGTGCCAGCATACCTAGGGAGGCCTACGAGCAGTACTTC

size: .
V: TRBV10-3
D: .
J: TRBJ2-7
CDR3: CASQTVSSYEQYF
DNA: TGTGCCAGTCAGACAGTAAGCTCCTACGAGCAGTACTTC

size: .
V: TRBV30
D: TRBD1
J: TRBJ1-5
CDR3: CAWRGQGGSNQPQHF
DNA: TGTGCCTGGAGAGGACAGGGGGGGAGCAATCAGCCCCAGCATTTT

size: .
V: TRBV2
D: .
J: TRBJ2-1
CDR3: CASSEVDVAEQFF
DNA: TGTGCCAGCAGTGAAGTGGATGTCGCTGAGCAGTTCTTC

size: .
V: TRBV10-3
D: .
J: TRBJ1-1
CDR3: CAISGGVMNTEAFF
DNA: TGTGCCATCAGTGGCGGGGTCATGAACACTGAAGCTTTCTTT

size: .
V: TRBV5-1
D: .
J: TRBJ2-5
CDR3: CASSLQDFRETQYF
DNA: TGCGCCAGCAGCCTACAGGATTTTCGGGAGACCCAGTACTTC

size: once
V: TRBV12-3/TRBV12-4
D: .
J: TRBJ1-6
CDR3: CASSLRDNSPLHF
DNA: TGTGCCAGCAGTTTGCGGGACAATTCACCCCTCCACTTT

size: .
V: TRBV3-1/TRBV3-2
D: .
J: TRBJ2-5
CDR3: CASSRSRGEETQYF
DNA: TGTGCCAGCAGCCGGAGCAGGGGGGAAGAGACCCAGTACTTC

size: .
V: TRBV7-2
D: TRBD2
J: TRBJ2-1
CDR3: CASRTSGAYNEQFF
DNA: TGTGCCAGCAGGACTAGCGGGGCCTACAATGAGCAGTTCTTC

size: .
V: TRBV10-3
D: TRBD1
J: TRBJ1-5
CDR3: CAISDPGGRGQPQHF
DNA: TGTGCCATCAGTGACCCAGGGGGGAGAGGTCAGCCCCAGCATTTT

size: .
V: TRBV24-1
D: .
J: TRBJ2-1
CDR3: CATSDLLTSEQFF
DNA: TGTGCCACCAGTGATTTGCTGACGAGTGAGCAGTTCTTC

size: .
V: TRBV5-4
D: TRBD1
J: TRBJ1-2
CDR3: CASSPSRDRVNYGYTF
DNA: TGTGCCAGCAGCCCATCCCGCGACAGGGTTAACTATGGCTACACCTTC

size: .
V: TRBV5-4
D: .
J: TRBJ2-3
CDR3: CASSFKNLGTDTQYF
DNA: TGTGCCAGCAGCTTTAAAAACCTCGGCACAGATACGCAGTATTTT

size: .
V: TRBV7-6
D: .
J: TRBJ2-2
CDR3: CASSSQGLENTGELFF
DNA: TGTGCCAGCAGCTCCCAGGGTTTAGAGAACACCGGGGAGCTGTTTTTT

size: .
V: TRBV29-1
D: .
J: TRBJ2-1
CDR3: CSVESSHEQFF
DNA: TGCAGCGTTGAATCTAGCCATGAGCAGTTCTTC

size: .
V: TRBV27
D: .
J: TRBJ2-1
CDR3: CASSAGLTNEQFF
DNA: TGTGCCAGCAGTGCCGGACTAACCAATGAGCAGTTCTTC

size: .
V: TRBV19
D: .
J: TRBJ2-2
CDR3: CASSTHTGELFF
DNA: TGTGCCAGTAGTACCCACACCGGGGAGCTGTTTTTT

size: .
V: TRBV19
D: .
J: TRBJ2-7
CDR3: CASSISSGSYEQYF
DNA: TGTGCCAGTAGTATTAGTAGCGGCTCCTACGAGCAGTACTTC

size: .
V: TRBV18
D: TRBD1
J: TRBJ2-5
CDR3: CASSPSTGSQETQYF
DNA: TGTGCCAGCTCACCATCGACAGGGTCACAAGAGACCCAGTACTTC

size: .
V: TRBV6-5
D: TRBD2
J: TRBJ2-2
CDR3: CASTPGTTKTGELFF
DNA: TGTGCCAGCACCCCGGGGACTACCAAAACCGGGGAGCTGTTTTTT

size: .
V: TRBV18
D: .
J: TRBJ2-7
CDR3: CASSPSLRYEQYF
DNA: TGTGCCAGCTCACCTTCGCTTCGTTACGAGCAGTACTTC

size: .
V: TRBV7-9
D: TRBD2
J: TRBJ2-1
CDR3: CASSLGLAGREQFF
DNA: TGTGCCAGCAGCCTTGGACTAGCGGGAAGGGAGCAGTTCTTC

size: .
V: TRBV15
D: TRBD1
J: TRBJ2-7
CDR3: CATSRDRTGGDEQYF
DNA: TGTGCCACCAGCAGAGATCGGACAGGGGGCGACGAGCAGTACTTC

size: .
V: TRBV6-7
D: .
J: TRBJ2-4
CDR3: CASSYRRQANIQYF
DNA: TGTGCCAGCAGTTATCGGAGACAGGCAAACATTCAGTACTTC

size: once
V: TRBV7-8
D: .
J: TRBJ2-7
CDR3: CASSLDGKQYF
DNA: TGTGCCAGCAGCTTGGACGGGAAGCAGTACTTC

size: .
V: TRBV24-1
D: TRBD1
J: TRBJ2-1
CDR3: CATGTGGYNEQFF
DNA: TGTGCCACGGGGACAGGGGGCTACAATGAGCAGTTCTTC

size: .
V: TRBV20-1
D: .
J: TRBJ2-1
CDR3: CSASVAPYNEQFF
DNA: TGCAGTGCTAGTGTAGCGCCCTACAATGAGCAGTTCTTC

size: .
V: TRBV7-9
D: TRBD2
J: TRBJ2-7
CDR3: CASSTKTSGREPYEQYF
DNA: TGTGCCAGCAGCACGAAGACTAGCGGGAGGGAACCCTACGAGCAGTACTTC

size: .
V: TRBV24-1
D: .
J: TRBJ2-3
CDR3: CATSDPPRTDTQYF
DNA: TGTGCCACCAGTGATCCCCCTAGAACAGATACGCAGTATTTT

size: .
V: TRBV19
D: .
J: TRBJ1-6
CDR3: CASSMMVSNNSPLHF
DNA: TGTGCCAGTAGTATGATGGTTTCGAATAATTCACCCCTCCACTTT

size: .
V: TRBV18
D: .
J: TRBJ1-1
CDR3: CASSPTLLEAFF
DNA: TGTGCCAGCTCCCCTACTCTTCTTGAAGCTTTCTTT

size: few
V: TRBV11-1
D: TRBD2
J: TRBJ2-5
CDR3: CASSPSGKVGETQYF
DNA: TGTGCCAGCAGTCCTAGCGGGAAGGTGGGGGAGACCCAGTACTTC

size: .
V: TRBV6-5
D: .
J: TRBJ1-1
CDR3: CASRSTVGRTEAFF
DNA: TGTGCCAGCAGATCTACGGTAGGCCGCACTGAAGCTTTCTTT

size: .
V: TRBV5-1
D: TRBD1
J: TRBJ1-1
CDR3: CASSLDGQGIQDTEAFF
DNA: TGCGCCAGCAGCTTGGACGGACAGGGGATTCAGGACACTGAAGCTTTCTTT

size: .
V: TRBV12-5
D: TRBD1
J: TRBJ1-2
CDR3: CASGSGTEDYGYTF
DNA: TGTGCTAGTGGTTCCGGGACAGAAGACTATGGCTACACCTTC

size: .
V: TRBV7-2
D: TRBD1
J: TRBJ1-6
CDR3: CASSLVTGESPLHF
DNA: TGTGCCAGCAGCTTAGTGACAGGGGAATCACCCCTCCACTTT

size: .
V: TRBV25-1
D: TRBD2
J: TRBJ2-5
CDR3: CASSIASGAQETQYF
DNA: TGTGCCAGCAGTATAGCTAGCGGGGCCCAAGAGACCCAGTACTTC

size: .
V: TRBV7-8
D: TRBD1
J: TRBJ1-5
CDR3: CASSLGQGAGNQPQHF
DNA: TGTGCCAGCAGCTTAGGACAGGGGGCGGGCAATCAGCCCCAGCATTTT